This TCR beta chain was identified during a study of T cell changes during pregnancy in multiple sclerosis. Assay: immunoSEQ multiplex PCR; the TCRdb copy retains only in-frame clones and omits some. The sample contains some 38,000 clones, almost 90% of which appear only once. From germline, CDR1 is MDHEN and CDR2 SYDVKM. The V and J ends lost 4 bases and 0 bases, in that order; junction bases with no gene match: 10. This CDR3 has 18 residues. Source: CD4+ T cells from peripheral blood mononuclear cells, taken in the second trimester of pregnancy. This clonotype originated in a female donor with multiple sclerosis, enrolled in a pregnancy study. This chain links TRBV28 with TRBJ2-4, with 9 bases aligning to TRBD1. CDR3 bases: TGTGCCAGCAGTTCCGGGACAGGGATGACCCTAGCCAAAAACATTCAGTACTTC. It codes for CASSSGTGMTLAKNIQYF.